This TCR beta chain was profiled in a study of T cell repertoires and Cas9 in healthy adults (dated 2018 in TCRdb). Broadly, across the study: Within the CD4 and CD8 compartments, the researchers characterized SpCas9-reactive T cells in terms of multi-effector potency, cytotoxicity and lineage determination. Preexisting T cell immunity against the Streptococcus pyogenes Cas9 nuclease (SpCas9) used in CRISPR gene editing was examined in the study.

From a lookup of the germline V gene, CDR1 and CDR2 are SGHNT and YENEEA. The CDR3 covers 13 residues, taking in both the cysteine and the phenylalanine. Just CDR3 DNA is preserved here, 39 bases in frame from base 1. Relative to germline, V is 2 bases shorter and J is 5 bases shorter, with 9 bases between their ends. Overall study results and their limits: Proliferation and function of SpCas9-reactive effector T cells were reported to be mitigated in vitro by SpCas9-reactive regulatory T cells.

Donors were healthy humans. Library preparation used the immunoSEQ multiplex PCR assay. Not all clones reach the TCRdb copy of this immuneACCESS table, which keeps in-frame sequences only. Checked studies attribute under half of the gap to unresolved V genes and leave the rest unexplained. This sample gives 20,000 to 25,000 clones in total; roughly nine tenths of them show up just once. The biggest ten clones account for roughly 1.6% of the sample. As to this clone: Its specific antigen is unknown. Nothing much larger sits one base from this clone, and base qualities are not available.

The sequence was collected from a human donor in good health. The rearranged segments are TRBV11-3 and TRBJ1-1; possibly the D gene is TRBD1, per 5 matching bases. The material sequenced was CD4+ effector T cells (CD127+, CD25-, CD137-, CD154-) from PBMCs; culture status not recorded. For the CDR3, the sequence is CASSLPGPTEAFF. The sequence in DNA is TGTGCCAGCAGCTTACCAGGGCCTACTGAAGCTTTCTTT.